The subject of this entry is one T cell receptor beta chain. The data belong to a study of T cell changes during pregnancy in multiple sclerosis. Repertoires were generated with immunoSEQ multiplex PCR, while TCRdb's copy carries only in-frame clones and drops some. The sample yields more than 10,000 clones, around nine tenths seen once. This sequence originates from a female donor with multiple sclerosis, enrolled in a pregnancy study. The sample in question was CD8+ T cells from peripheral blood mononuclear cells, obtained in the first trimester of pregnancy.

The CDR3 DNA is TGTGCCAGCAGTTTATCAGGGAGGACCTATTGGGAGACCCAGTACTTC. Translation: CASSLSGRTYWETQYF. The V and J genes are TRBV27 and TRBJ2-5; D is perhaps TRBD2 (6 bases). Trimming took off 0 bases at V and 5 bases at J, with 16 bases between the two ends. Germline values: CDR1 MNHEY, CDR2 SMNVEV (reference sequence). The CDR3 length is 16 residues.